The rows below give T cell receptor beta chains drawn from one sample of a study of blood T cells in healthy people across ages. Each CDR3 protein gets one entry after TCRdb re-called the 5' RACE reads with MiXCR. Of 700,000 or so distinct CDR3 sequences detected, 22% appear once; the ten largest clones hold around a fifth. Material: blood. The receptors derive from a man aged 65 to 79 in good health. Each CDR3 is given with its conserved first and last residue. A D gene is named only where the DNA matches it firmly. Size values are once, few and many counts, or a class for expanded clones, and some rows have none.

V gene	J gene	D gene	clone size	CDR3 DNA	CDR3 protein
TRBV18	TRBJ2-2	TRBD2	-	TGTGCCAGCTCACTCCAACTAGCGGGGACCACCGGGGAGCTGTTTTTT	CASSLQLAGTTGELFF
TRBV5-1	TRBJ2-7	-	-	TGCGCCAGCAGCTTGGGCGGACAGAGCTCCTACGAGCAGTACTTC	CASSLGGQSSYEQYF
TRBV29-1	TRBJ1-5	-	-	TGCAGCGTTGAGCAAGGGGTAAATCAGCCCCAGCATTTT	CSVEQGVNQPQHF
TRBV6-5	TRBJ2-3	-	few	TGTGCCAGCACTGGGGTACGCACAGATACGCAGTATTTT	CASTGVRTDTQYF
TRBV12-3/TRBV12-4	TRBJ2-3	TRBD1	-	TGTGCCAGCAGCTCCCGACAGGGCGCAGATGCGCAGTATTTT	CASSSRQGADAQYF
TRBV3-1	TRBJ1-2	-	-	TGTGCCAGCAGCCAAGACGCCCAGATCTATGGCTACACCTTC	CASSQDAQIYGYTF
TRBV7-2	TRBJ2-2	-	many	TGTGCCAGCAGCTTAGCGCTCACCGGGGAGCTGTTTTTT	CASSLALTGELFF
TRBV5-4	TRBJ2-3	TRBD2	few	TGTGCCAGCAGCTTGGGAGGGACTAGCGGAACTAGCACACATACGCAGTATTTT	CASSLGGTSGTSTHTQYF
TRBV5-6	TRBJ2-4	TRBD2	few	TGTGCCAGCAGCAAGCCAGCGGGGGGGCCCAGATTAGCCAAAAACATTCAGTACTTC	CASSKPAGGPRLAKNIQYF
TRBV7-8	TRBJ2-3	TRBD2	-	TGTGCCAGCAGCCACGGGAGGCCTAGCACAGATACGCAGTATTTT	CASSHGRPSTDTQYF
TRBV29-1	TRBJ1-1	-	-	TGCAGCGTTGACCGAGGACAGATGAACACTGAAGCTTTCTTT	CSVDRGQMNTEAFF
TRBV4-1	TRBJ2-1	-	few	TGCGCCAGCAGCCAAGATTGGGGGCGGGCCTCGGAGCAGTTCTTC	CASSQDWGRASEQFF
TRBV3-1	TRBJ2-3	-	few	TGTGCCAGCAGCCCCCGGGCTGGCACAGATACGCAGTATTTT	CASSPRAGTDTQYF
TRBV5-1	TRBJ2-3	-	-	TGCGCCAGCAGAACAGGACGTACCAGCACAGATACGCAGTATTTT	CASRTGRTSTDTQYF
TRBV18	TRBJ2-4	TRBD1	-	TGTGCCAGCTCACGGGGACAGGGCATAACAAACATTCAGTACTTC	CASSRGQGITNIQYF
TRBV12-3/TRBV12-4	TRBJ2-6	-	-	TGTGCCAGCAGCCTTCTAACCTCGACAGGTGCCTTGGGGGCCAACGTCCTGACTTTC	CASSLLTSTGALGANVLTF
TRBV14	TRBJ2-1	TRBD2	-	TGTGCCAGTAGCGACTCTAGCGGGAGGGGGCTCTCCTACAATGAGCAGTCCTTC	CASSDSSGRGLSYNEQSF
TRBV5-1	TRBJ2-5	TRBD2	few	TGCGCCAGCAGCTTTCAGCGGGGGGGCGAGGAGACCCAGTACTTC	CASSFQRGGEETQYF
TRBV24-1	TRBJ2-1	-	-	TGTGCCACCAGTGATTTCCCATCCTGCAATGAGCAGTTCTTC	CATSDFPSCNEQFF
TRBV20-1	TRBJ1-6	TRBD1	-	TGCAGTGCGCGGGACAGGTTCAATTCACCCCTCCACTTT	CSARDRFNSPLHF
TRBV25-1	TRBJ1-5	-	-	TGTGCCAGCAGTGAATGGGGTCAGCCCCAGCATTTT	CASSEWGQPQHF
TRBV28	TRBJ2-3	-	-	TGTGCCGTCGAATACGGGTTTACGCAGTATTTT	CAVEYGFTQYF